Presented here are 27 T cell receptor beta chains from one specimen sequenced in a study of T cell repertoires in cytomegalovirus infection. Using its own MiXCR run on the reads, TCRdb lists one record per CDR3 protein. The sample lists a few hundred thousand distinct CDR3 sequences, about a sixth occurring once. What was sequenced was CD8+ T cells from PBMCs. The receptors originated from a human donor in good health (CMV status not recorded). Some clones in this sample may be carry-over from other donors' samples.

V usage is TRBV5-1 and J usage is TRBJ2-1; 7 nucleotides line up with TRBD1. Germline V gives CDR1 SGHRS, CDR2 YFSETQ. The CDR3 contains 20 residues. The junction had 21 bases not matched to a gene; V was cut back by 4 bases and J by 2 bases. The CDR3 bases are TGCGCCAGCAGCCCACCCCCCGGGACAGCCGCGAACAAAGCCTACAATGAGCAGTTCTTC. This translates into CASSPPPGTAANKAYNEQFF.

The chain links TRBV29-1 to TRBJ2-7, with 8 bases aligning to TRBD1. Per the germline V gene, CDR1 is SQVTM and CDR2 is ANQGSEA. The length of the CDR3 is 13 residues. Losses at the gene ends were 3 bases for V and 2 bases for J; bases not matched to a gene: 3. CDR3 in amino acids: CSVEGQVPYEQYF. Here the CDR3 DNA reads TGCAGCGTTGAGGGACAGGTGCCCTACGAGCAGTACTTC.

V and J are TRBV28 and TRBJ2-1, with 9 positions matching TRBD2. The CDR3 extends over 17 amino acids. The V gene end was trimmed by 5 bases and the J gene end by 6 bases; junction bases not matched to a gene: 14. The germline gives CDR1 MDHEN, CDR2 SYDVKM. The CDR3 DNA follows: TGTGCCAGCAGTCTCCAAACCGGGACTAGCTACGTCAATGAGCAGTTCTTC. Translation: CASSLQTGTSYVNEQFF.

This clonotype was counted a few times. The rearrangement uses TRBV28 and TRBJ1-2, with D possibly matching TRBD1 (6 bases). The germline V gene encodes CDR1 MDHEN and CDR2 SYDVKM. The length of the CDR3 is 15 residues. V lost 8 bases and J 9 bases, leaving 25 bases between the germline ends. CDR3 sequence (DNA): TGTGCCAGCTTCTTCCAGGGGACAAGGCCGACGAGCTACACCTTC. It translates to CASFFQGTRPTSYTF.

Comments on this clonotype: A much larger clonotype is one base distant, so this may be a read error. J is TRBJ2-7 and V is TRBV28; 9 bases fit TRBD1. The CDR3 is made up of 13 amino acids. Germline CDR1 reads MDHEN; CDR2 reads SYDVKM. V dropped 5 bases and J dropped 2; count of bases not matched to a gene: 1. CDR3 sequence (DNA): TGTGCCAGCAGTAGGACAGGGGCCTACGAGCAGTACTTC. This encodes CASSRTGAYEQYF. Looking up the rest from reference TRBV28 and TRBJ2-7 gives the full variable domain: DVKVTQSSRYLVKRTGEKVFLECVQDMDHENMFWYRQDPGLGLRLIYFSYDVKMKEKGDIPEGYSVSREKKERFSLILESASTNQTSMYLCASSRTGAYEQYFGPGTRLTVT.

The chain joins TRBV12-3 or TRBV12-4 to TRBJ1-3; possible D gene TRBD1, 5 bases. The V end was cut by 6 bases, the J end by 0 bases, with 12 bases between. This CDR3 has 15 amino acids. The CDR3 region has the DNA TGTGCCAGCAGCTCACCGGGGGACTCTGGAAACACCATATATTTT. Amino acids: CASSSPGDSGNTIYF.

This clonotype occurred a few times. V and J are TRBV19 and TRBJ1-1; no reliable D call. Trimming removed 1 base from V and 0 bases from J, with 9 bases in between. Germline-derived CDR1 and CDR2 are LNHDA and SQIVND (reference sequence). There are 15 residues in the CDR3. The CDR3 bases are TGTGCCAGTAGTATAGTCGGGCTGATGAACACTGAAGCTTTCTTT. Amino acid sequence: CASSIVGLMNTEAFF.

This clonotype was detected many times. The rearrangement links TRBV7-9 to TRBJ2-7; 8 positions match TRBD1. CDR1 is SEHNR and CDR2 is FQNEAQ in the germline V gene (reference sequence). The CDR3 is 19 residues long. The ends lost 5 bases at V and 0 bases at J; junction bases unmatched: 18. The CDR3 DNA reads as TGTGCCAGCAGCCCAGAGACAGGGGCACGGGAGATTAGCTCCTACGAGCAGTACTTC. Translation gives CASSPETGAREISSYEQYF.

This clonotype was seen repeatedly, ten times or more. The J gene is TRBJ1-6, the V gene TRBV7-8; no definite D call. The CDR3 spans 17 residues. Trimming shortened V by 1 base and J by 3 bases, and 13 bases separated the two germline ends. Germline CDR1 and CDR2: SGHVS and FQNEAQ. The CDR3 DNA sequence: TGTGCCAGCAGCTTAGACCCCGGCGGATACTATAATTCACCCCTCCACTTT. Translating it yields CASSLDPGGYYNSPLHF.

This clonotype was recorded a few times. The junction does not match germline at one end; this may be a read error. The rearrangement joins TRBV7-3 to TRBJ2-2; 7 bases match TRBD1. Germline CDR1 and CDR2: SGHTA and FQGTGA. The CDR3 runs 18 residues. The CDR3 spells CASSLRPQGWRNAGELFF. The CDR3 nucleotides read TGTGCCAGCAGCCTAAGACCACAGGGGTGGAGGAACGCCGGGGAGCTGTTTTTT.

This rearrangement joins TRBV7-4 to TRBJ2-3; possibly TRBD1 for D (8 bases). CDR1 is SGHVT, CDR2 SQSDAQ, per germline. The CDR3 consists of 15 residues. The V gene lost 5 bases and the J gene lost 6 bases, with 18 bases spanning the gap. The CDR3 region has the DNA TGTGCCAGCAGCAAATTCATACAGGGGGGGGATACGCAGTATTTT. As protein: CASSKFIQGGDTQYF.

This clonotype was seen many times. The chain couples TRBV6-1 to TRBJ2-6; D is undetermined. The CDR3 has 15 amino acids. The germline gives CDR1 MNHNS, CDR2 SASEGT. Trimming shortened V by 7 bases and J by 0 bases, and 10 bases separated the two germline ends. Here the CDR3 reads CASTYSISGANVLTF. The DNA of the CDR3 is TGTGCCAGCACCTACAGCATCTCTGGGGCCAACGTCCTGACTTTC.

There are many counts of this clonotype. The chain's CDR3 is CASSPSSFDTEAFF. CDR3 DNA sequence: TGTGCCAGCTCACCATCTTCCTTCGACACTGAAGCTTTCTTT. This sequence joins TRBV18 and TRBJ1-1; no reliable D call. CDR1 and CDR2 from the germline V gene are KGHSH and LQKENI. Trimming took 2 bases from V and 3 from J, leaving 10 bases between them. This CDR3 has 14 amino acids.

This chain uses TRBV20-1 with TRBJ2-3; the match to TRBD2 covers 11 bases. CDR3 length: 16 amino acids. Germline V CDR1 and CDR2: DFQATT, SNEGSKA (reference sequence). With V trimmed by 3 bases and J by 3 bases, 8 bases remained unmatched. For the CDR3, the DNA is TGCAGTGCTAGTGCATTACTAGCGGGGGAGACAGATACGCAGTATTTT. Translation gives CSASALLAGETDTQYF.

This clonotype turned up a few times. The chain links TRBV29-1 to TRBJ2-2; TRBD2 agrees at 11 bases. Germline-derived CDR1 and CDR2 are SQVTM and ANQGSEA. This CDR3 region has 18 residues. V was pared by 6 bases and J by 1 base, with 13 bases of the junction left unmatched. Here the CDR3 reads CSVETSGATRMNTGELFF. CDR3 nucleotides: TGCAGCGTCGAGACTAGCGGGGCCACTCGTATGAACACCGGGGAGCTGTTTTTT.

This clonotype was observed at least ten times. The chain combines TRBV6-5 with TRBJ2-2; either TRBD1 or TRBD2 may fit D (6 bases each). Germline CDR1 is MNHEY and CDR2 is SVGAGI. This CDR3 is built from 14 residues. Between the trimmed V and J ends, which lost 4 bases and 3 bases, there was a span of 9 bases. The CDR3 region has the DNA TGTGCCAGCAGTTCGAGGGGGGACACCGGGGAGCTGTTTTTT. This encodes CASSSRGDTGELFF.

This clonotype was seen repeatedly, ten times or more. This chain links TRBV7-2 with TRBJ2-7, with D possibly being TRBD1 or TRBD2 (5 bases each). CDR3 length: 16 residues. Germline CDR1 SGHTA, CDR2 FQGNSA. With 3 bases removed from V and 2 bases from J, the gap between germline ends came to 17 bases. CDR3 in DNA: TGTGCCAGCAGCTTTCCCGGGACGGAATCGCCCTACGAGCAGTACTTC. This encodes CASSFPGTESPYEQYF. Drawing the rest from reference TRBV7-2 and TRBJ2-7, the complete variable domain is GAGVSQSPSNKVTEKGKDVELRCDPISGHTALYWYRQSLGQGLEFLIYFQGNSAPDKSGLPSDRFSAERTGGSVSTLTIQRTQQEDSAVYLCASSFPGTESPYEQYFGPGTRLTVT.

The chain uses TRBV6-5 and TRBJ1-2; D possibly corresponds to TRBD1 (6 bases). The germline CDR1 and CDR2 sequences are MNHEY and SVGAGI. Trimming removed 6 bases from V and 6 bases from J, with 17 bases in between. This CDR3 comprises 14 residues. CDR3 sequence reads: CASRLTGPFDGYTF. The CDR3 DNA reads as TGTGCCAGCAGGCTGACAGGTCCCTTCGATGGCTACACCTTC.

On this clonotype: Just one base apart from a much larger clone, this may be a read error. V is TRBV6-2 or TRBV6-3 and J is TRBJ2-7; 8 nucleotides agree with TRBD2. The V and J ends lost 8 bases and 0 bases, in that order; junction bases with no gene match: 6. CDR1 is MNHEY and CDR2 is SVGEGT in the germline V gene. The CDR3 runs 14 residues. DNA for the CDR3: TGTGCCAGCCGCGGGGGGCGGAGCTCCTACGAGCAGTACTTC. Protein sequence: CASRGGRSSYEQYF.

This clonotype was seen a few times. The CDR3 sequence: CASSLWAMGGNEKLFF. CDR3 DNA: TGTGCCAGCAGCCTGTGGGCTATGGGGGGGAATGAAAAACTGTTTTTT. This chain connects TRBV7-6 to TRBJ1-4, with a tentative D call TRBD1 (5 bases). The CDR3 contains 16 residues. CDR1 is SGHVS and CDR2 is FNYEAQ in the germline V gene. V shed 5 bases and J shed 5 bases, with 18 bases lying between them.

This clonotype has at least ten counts. V is TRBV7-2 and J is TRBJ1-2, with D tentatively TRBD1 (5 bases). V dropped 5 bases and J dropped 1 base, with 11 bases sitting between them. From germline, CDR1 is SGHTA and CDR2 FQGNSA. The CDR3 runs 14 residues. The CDR3 spells CASSPRQNNYGYTF. Here the CDR3 DNA reads TGTGCCAGCAGCCCGCGACAGAATAACTATGGCTACACCTTC.

The chain employs TRBV28 and TRBJ1-5; tentative D call: TRBD1 (6 bases). Germline values: CDR1 MDHEN, CDR2 SYDVKM. Trimming pared 5 bases from V and 0 bases from J, leaving 20 bases between. The CDR3 runs 18 residues. The CDR3 here is CASSRPGQEKYSNQPQHF. CDR3 sequence (DNA): TGTGCCAGCAGTCGACCGGGACAAGAGAAATATAGCAATCAGCCCCAGCATTTT.

This clonotype appeared a single time. The chain carries TRBV28 and TRBJ2-1; D might be TRBD1 (6 bases). Germline V CDR1 and CDR2: MDHEN, SYDVKM. V lost 5 bases, J lost 0 bases, and 23 bases lay in between. The CDR3 consists of 19 residues. The CDR3 loop is CASSNTGTIPHSSYNEQFF. The CDR3 DNA reads TGTGCCAGCAGTAACACCGGGACAATCCCCCATAGCTCCTACAATGAGCAGTTCTTC.

The sample holds a few counts of this clonotype. The gene calls are TRBV9 and TRBJ2-1; D might be TRBD2 (5 bases). V lost 3 bases, J lost 8 bases, and 12 bases lay in between. There are 13 residues in the CDR3. The germline CDR1 and CDR2 sequences are SGDLS and YYNGEE. The CDR3 loop reads CASSGDTRDEQFF. The CDR3 DNA is TGTGCCAGCAGCGGCGACACTAGGGATGAGCAGTTCTTC.

This clonotype has just a few counts. The rearrangement joins TRBV7-9 to TRBJ1-4; no clear D. Trimming stripped 6 bases from V and 1 base from J, with 21 bases between. Germline lookup yields CDR1 SEHNR and CDR2 FQNEAQ (reference sequence). This CDR3 has 18 residues. The CDR3 nucleotides read TGTGCCAGCAGTGCTGATGCGGCGGGGTACGGAACTAATGAAAAACTGTTTTTT. It codes for CASSADAAGYGTNEKLFF.

This clonotype was observed a few times. V usage is TRBV7-6 and J usage is TRBJ2-2, with 7 bases identical to TRBD1. The germline gives CDR1 SGHVS, CDR2 FNYEAQ. The CDR3 loop spans 13 amino acids. With 4 bases clipped from V and 6 bases from J, the junction kept 2 bases outside the gene matches. CDR3 residues: CASSSTGAGELFF. In nucleotides, the CDR3 is TGTGCCAGCAGCTCTACAGGGGCCGGGGAGCTGTTTTTT.

This chain links TRBV20-1 with TRBJ2-7; weak D call: TRBD2 (6 bases). V lost 0 bases and J lost 2, with 11 bases in between. Germline lookup yields CDR1 DFQATT and CDR2 SNEGSKA (reference sequence). This CDR3 has 14 amino acids. The CDR3, as DNA: TGCAGTGCTAGAGACCGGGACTCGCCCTACGAGCAGTACTTC. Translating it yields CSARDRDSPYEQYF.